This T cell receptor beta chain was sequenced during a study of spatial heterogeneity in lung cancer. Study-wide background: The count of detected beta-chain sequences consistently exceeded that of alpha-chain sequences. The correlation between TCR transcript counts in tumor regions and a T cell module score from matched bulk RNA-seq was strong. The study's findings and limits: Mutation counts in tumors were tracked by counts of expanded intratumoral alpha and beta TCRs.

V shed 6 bases and J 9 bases; nucleotides not matched to a gene: 14. The germline V gene has CDR1 SNHLY and CDR2 FYNNEI. This CDR3 comprises 15 residues. This clonotype is judged medium-sized. Its cognate antigen is unknown. MiXCR was run by TCRdb on the 5' RACE reads, yielding one entry per CDR3 protein. The table records more than 8,000 distinct CDR3 sequences, 12% of them present only once. Described time point: sample taken at primary tumor resection. Donation came from 70 or so patients with untreated early-stage non-small cell lung cancer. Whole RNA was taken from tumor, nontumor lung or frozen PBMC; it was then sequenced unsorted.

Specimen: lung tumor tissue, collected at surgery. This sequence was found in a female donor with early-stage non-small cell lung cancer. This rearrangement joins TRBV2 to TRBJ2-1, with 7 bases identical to TRBD1. Here the CDR3 reads CASRGDVLRQGEQFF. The DNA of the CDR3 is TGTGCCAGCAGAGGGGACGTACTGAGACAGGGTGAGCAGTTCTTC.